The text below deals with one T cell receptor beta chain. The antigen is undetermined. This specimen comes from a study of cytomegalovirus exposure and HLA in healthy donors. Points from the study as a whole: A later analysis reportedly identified an Asian-associated ancestry cluster as carrying fewer N-insertions than the approximately 730-donor mean.

The CDR3 is 13 amino acids. Germline CDR1 and CDR2: MNHEY and SVGAGI. Germline trimming cut 7 bases from V and 7 bases from J; bases unmatched to any gene: 9. 13 Jbeta primers and 60 Vbeta primers were used for the PCR. The protocol was immunoSEQ multiplex PCR, while the TCRdb copy is restricted to in-frame clones and leaves out a portion. The listing records 70,000 to 100,000 clones. The sequence came from a man between 18 and 29 years old in good health and CMV-seropositive. Material: PBMCs. The chain couples TRBV6-5 to TRBJ2-7, with 8 positions matching TRBD1. Here the CDR3 DNA reads TGTGCCAGCACCCTAGGGACAGGCCGTGAGCAGTACTTC. Residues: CASTLGTGREQYF.